The rows below give T cell receptor beta chains drawn from one sample of a study of response to subunit inactivated influenza vaccine. TCRdb re-analysed the RT-PCR reads in MiXCR, keeping a single row per CDR3 protein. The sample holds hundreds of thousands of distinct CDR3 sequences; about 15% are singletons and the top ten take around 10%. The starting material was PBMCs from blood, obtained 11 to 12 days after vaccination. The receptors stem from a man aged 45 to 65 who received an inactivated influenza vaccine. Each CDR3 is given with its conserved first and last residue. The D gene is left open where the match is weak. Part of the rows lack a size; the others show once, few, many or a class for expanded clones.

- | TRBJ1-1 | 13 | TRBV3-1 | - | TGTGCCAGCAGCAGGGGTTCGAACACTGAAGCTTTCTTT | CASSRGSNTEAFF
few | TRBJ2-7 | 11 | TRBV7-2 | - | TGTGCCAGCAGCTCGGGGCGCTCCGAGTACTTC | CASSSGRSEYF
few | TRBJ2-3 | 13 | TRBV20-1 | TRBD2 | TGCAGTGCCTACGGGGGGGGGGCAGATACGCAGTATTTT | CSAYGGGADTQYF
- | TRBJ2-6 | 14 | TRBV3-1 | - | TGTGCCAGCAGCCCCATTGGTGGGGCCAACGTCCTGACTTTC | CASSPIGGANVLTF
- | TRBJ2-6 | 20 | TRBV4-1 | - | TGCGCCAGCAGCCAACCTATGTCGGCCAGGGAAAGCTCTGGGGCCAACGTCCTGACTTTC | CASSQPMSARESSGANVLTF
few | TRBJ1-5 | 14 | TRBV29-1 | - | TGCAGCGTTAGGGTCCCCGGGGACAATCAGCCCCAGCATTTT | CSVRVPGDNQPQHF
- | TRBJ1-2 | 15 | TRBV20-1 | TRBD1 | TGCAGTGCTAGCCAGCCCGGGACAGGGAGCGGTGGCTACACCTTC | CSASQPGTGSGGYTF
- | TRBJ2-5 | 18 | TRBV27 | TRBD1 | TGTGCCAGCAGTCCTGGGACAGGGGGTCCCTCCTTCCAAGAGACCCAGTACTTC | CASSPGTGGPSFQETQYF
many | TRBJ2-1 | 13 | TRBV5-1 | TRBD1 | TGCGCCAGCAGCGGGGGACAGGGCTATGAGCAGTTCTTC | CASSGGQGYEQFF
few | TRBJ2-3 | 16 | TRBV15 | - | TGTGCCACCAGCAGAGATCCCAGGCGTCGCACAGATACGCAGTATTTT | CATSRDPRRRTDTQYF
few | TRBJ1-4 | 14 | TRBV28 | - | TGTGCCAGCAGTTTATTGACAACTAATGAAAAACTGTTTTTT | CASSLLTTNEKLFF